This TCR beta chain was profiled in a study of cytomegalovirus exposure and HLA in healthy donors. Findings of the study overall: When the data were analyzed later, several of the most significant clusters appeared to be linked to common viral pathogens. Sequencing had likely introduced a cluster of highly shared sequence variants as an artifact.

Nominal health characterized the donors when sampled, though unrecorded immune exposures were likely. This clone occurred a few times. The antigen is unknown. In the PCR, 60 Vbeta and 13 Jbeta primers were used. TCRdb's table, derived via immunoSEQ multiplex PCR, lists solely in-frame clones and lacks some. The data contain 150,000 to 200,000 clones, roughly 80% of them singletons. V lost 7 bases and J lost 7, with 13 bases in between. The V gene's germline CDR1 is MNHNY and CDR2 SVGAGI (reference sequence). The CDR3 loop spans 12 amino acids. The sample comprised PBMCs. The chain is built from TRBV6-6 and TRBJ1-1; a weak D match, TRBD1 (5 bases). The TCR was taken from a woman aged 18-30 years in good health and CMV-seronegative. CDR3 DNA: TGTGCCAGCACCCTACGGGGGGTTGAAGCTTTCTTT. It encodes CASTLRGVEAFF.